The entry below gives a single T cell receptor (beta chain) sequence along with its context. Primers used in a second PCR of about 7 to 11 cycles were a sample-barcoded 5' primer and a J-beta primer mix. TCRdb recomputed calls from the 5' RACE reads with MiXCR, one row per CDR3 protein. The table lists about 1.4 million distinct CDR3 sequences, approximately 59% of them singletons. The CDR3 sequence is 13 residues long. The V gene's germline CDR1 is SQVTM and CDR2 ANQGSEA. V was pared by 4 bases and J by 7 bases, with 11 bases between. The entry originates in a study of blood T cells in healthy people across ages.

V is TRBV29-1 and J is TRBJ1-6, with D possibly TRBD1 on 5 matching bases. The receptor was isolated from a man in his late teens or twenties in good health. The source material was blood. The CDR3 nucleotides read TGCAGCGTTGCCTTGGGGCTGAATTCACCCCTCCACTTT. This gives the protein CSVALGLNSPLHF.